This TCR beta chain was sequenced during a study of shared clonotypes between healthy human individuals. Donors were healthy HIV-negative adults without recent acute infections or vaccinations. Samples left unsorted employed about 100 million PBMCs for genomic DNA. V lost 6 bases and J 5 bases, leaving 13 bases between the germline ends. The CDR3 covers 13 residues. The germline V gene has CDR1 MNHEY and CDR2 SVGAGI. Running of the assay took place at deep level. The data were produced by immunoSEQ multiplex PCR, yet TCRdb's version contains in-frame clones alone and is incomplete. The data show 400,000 to 600,000 clones, over 60% seen once.

This sequence joins TRBV6-5 and TRBJ1-2, with TRBD1 as a possible D gene (5 bases). The sequencing sample was made of PBMCs. The receptor's source is a woman aged 40 to 55 in good health. Some clones in this sample may be carry-over from other donors' samples. In DNA form, the CDR3 reads TGTGCCAGCAGGAAGACAGTCCTGTATGGCTACACCTTC. Its translation: CASRKTVLYGYTF.